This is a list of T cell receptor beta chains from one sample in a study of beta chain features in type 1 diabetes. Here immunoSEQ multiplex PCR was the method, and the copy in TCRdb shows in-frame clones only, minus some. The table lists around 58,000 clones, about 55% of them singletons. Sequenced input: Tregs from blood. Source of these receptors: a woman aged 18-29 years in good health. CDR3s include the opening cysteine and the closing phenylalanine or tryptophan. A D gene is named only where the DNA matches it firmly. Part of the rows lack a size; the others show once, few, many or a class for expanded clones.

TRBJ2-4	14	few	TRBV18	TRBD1	CASSLDRGGNIQYF	TGTGCCAGCTCACTGGACAGGGGTGGAAACATTCAGTACTTC
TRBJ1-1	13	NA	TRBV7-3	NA	CASSPDYRDEAFF	TGTGCCAGCAGCCCAGACTACAGGGATGAAGCTTTCTTT
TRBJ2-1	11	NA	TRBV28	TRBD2	CASRGGLFGFF	TGTGCCAGCAGGGGAGGGTTATTCGGGTTCTTC
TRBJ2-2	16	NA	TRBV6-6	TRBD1	CASSSGGRGIAGELFF	TGTGCCAGCAGTAGCGGTGGCAGGGGGATAGCCGGGGAGCTGTTTTTT
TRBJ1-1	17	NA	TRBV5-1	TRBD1	CASTRASGQGLNTEAFF	TGCGCCAGCACACGAGCATCGGGACAGGGACTGAACACTGAAGCTTTCTTT
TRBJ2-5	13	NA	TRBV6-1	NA	CASSLQGRETQYF	TGTGCCAGCAGTTTACAGGGGAGGGAGACCCAGTACTTC
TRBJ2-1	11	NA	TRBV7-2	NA	CASSLFYEQFF	TGTGCCAGCAGCTTATTCTATGAGCAGTTCTTC
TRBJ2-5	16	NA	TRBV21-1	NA	CASSKELLVPSSTQYF	TGTGCCAGCAGCAAAGAACTCCTTGTGCCTTCATCGACCCAGTACTTC
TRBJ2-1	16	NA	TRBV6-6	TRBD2	CASSHIAGVTYNEQFF	TGTGCCAGCAGTCATATAGCGGGGGTGACCTACAATGAGCAGTTCTTC
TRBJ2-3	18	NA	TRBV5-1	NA	CASSSFTVPRVSTDTQYF	TGCGCCAGCAGCTCCTTCACTGTACCCCGAGTGAGCACAGATACGCAGTATTTT
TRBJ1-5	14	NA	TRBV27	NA	CASSSTRGFQPQHF	TGTGCCAGCAGTTCCACCCGAGGGTTTCAGCCCCAGCATTTT
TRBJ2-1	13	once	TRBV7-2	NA	CASSFRGYDEQFF	TGTGCCAGCAGCTTTCGCGGGTACGATGAGCAGTTCTTC
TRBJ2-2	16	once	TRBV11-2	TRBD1	CASSHGTGANTGELFF	TGTGCCAGCAGCCACGGGACAGGGGCGAACACCGGGGAGCTGTTTTTT
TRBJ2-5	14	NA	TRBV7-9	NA	CASSFQGGFETQYF	TGTGCCAGCAGCTTCCAGGGGGGATTTGAGACCCAGTACTTC
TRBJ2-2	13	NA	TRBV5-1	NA	CASSLLAAGELFF	TGCGCCAGCAGCTTGTTAGCGGCCGGGGAGCTGTTTTTT
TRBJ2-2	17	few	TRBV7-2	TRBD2	CASSLVVASGRPGELFF	TGTGCCAGCAGCTTAGTGGTGGCTAGCGGGAGACCCGGGGAGCTGTTTTTT
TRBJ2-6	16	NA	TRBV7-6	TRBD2	CASSVAGGSGANVLTF	TGTGCCAGCAGCGTCGCGGGGGGCTCTGGGGCCAACGTCCTGACTTTC
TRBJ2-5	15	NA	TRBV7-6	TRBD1	CASSYVQGIGETQYF	TGTGCCAGCAGCTACGTACAGGGGATTGGAGAGACCCAGTACTTC
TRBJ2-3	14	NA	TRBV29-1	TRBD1	CSVGMGQDTDTQYF	TGCAGCGTGGGGATGGGACAGGACACAGATACGCAGTATTTT
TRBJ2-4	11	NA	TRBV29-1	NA	CSAQRQGLEYF	TGCAGCGCCCAGAGACAGGGACTGGAATACTTC
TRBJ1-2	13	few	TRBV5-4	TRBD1	CASSGGTGVDYTF	TGTGCCAGCAGCGGTGGGACAGGGGTAGACTACACCTTC
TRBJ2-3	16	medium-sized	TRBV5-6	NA	CASSLVQQLNTDTQYF	TGTGCCAGCAGCTTGGTACAACAGCTTAACACAGATACGCAGTATTTT
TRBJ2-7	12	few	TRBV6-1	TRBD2	CASRTSRYEQYF	TGTGCCAGCAGGACTAGCCGCTACGAGCAGTACTTC
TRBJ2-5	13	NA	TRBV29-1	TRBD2	CSFSGGSQETQYF	TGCAGCTTTAGCGGGGGGTCCCAAGAGACCCAGTACTTC
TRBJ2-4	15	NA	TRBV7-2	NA	CASSSYRGQINIQYF	TGTGCCAGCAGCAGCTACAGAGGACAGATAAACATTCAGTACTTC
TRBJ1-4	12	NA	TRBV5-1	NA	CASSWGDEKLFF	TGCGCCAGCAGTTGGGGGGACGAAAAACTGTTTTTT
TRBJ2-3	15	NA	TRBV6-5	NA	CASSPGLGYTDTQYF	TGTGCCAGCTCTCCGGGACTCGGGTACACAGATACGCAGTATTTT
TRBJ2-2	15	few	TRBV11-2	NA	CASSLDRGSVRELFF	TGTGCCAGCAGCTTAGATCGAGGGTCCGTTAGGGAGCTGTTTTTT
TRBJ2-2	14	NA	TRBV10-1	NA	CASSVLPYTGELFF	TGCGCCAGCAGCGTACTACCTTACACCGGGGAGCTGTTTTTT
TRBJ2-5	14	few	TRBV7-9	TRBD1	CASSLGTGGETQYF	TGTGCCAGCAGCCTTGGGACAGGGGGAGAGACCCAGTACTTC
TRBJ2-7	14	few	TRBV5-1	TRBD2	CASNPGLATGEQYF	TGCGCCAGCAATCCGGGACTAGCCACAGGGGAGCAGTACTTC
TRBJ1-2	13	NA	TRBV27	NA	CASSFGTNYGYTF	TGTGCCAGCAGTTTCGGGACTAACTATGGCTACACCTTC
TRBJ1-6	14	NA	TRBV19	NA	CASRSQGHNSPLHF	TGTGCCAGTAGGTCTCAGGGGCATAATTCACCCCTCCACTTT
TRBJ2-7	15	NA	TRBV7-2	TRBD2	CASSVSSGVVYEQYF	TGTGCCAGCAGCGTCTCTAGCGGGGTCGTCTACGAGCAGTACTTC
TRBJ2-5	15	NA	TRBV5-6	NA	CASSLRGVNQETQYF	TGTGCCAGCAGCTTGCGCGGCGTCAACCAAGAGACCCAGTACTTC
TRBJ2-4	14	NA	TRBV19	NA	CASSAPGVVDIQYF	TGTGCCAGTAGTGCTCCCGGGGTGGTGGACATTCAGTACTTC
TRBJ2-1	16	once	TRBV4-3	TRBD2	CASSQGLAGGYNEQFF	TGCGCCAGCAGCCAAGGCCTAGCGGGGGGCTACAATGAGCAGTTCTTC
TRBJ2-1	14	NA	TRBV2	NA	CASIGGRSYNEQFF	TGTGCCAGCATCGGTGGGCGCTCCTACAATGAGCAGTTCTTC
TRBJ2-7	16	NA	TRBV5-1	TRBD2	CASSLGGLAGANEQYF	TGCGCCAGCAGCTTAGGGGGACTAGCGGGAGCCAACGAGCAGTACTTC
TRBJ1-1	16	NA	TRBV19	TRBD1	CASSVRGRRMNTEAFF	TGTGCCAGTAGTGTTAGGGGGCGGAGGATGAACACTGAAGCTTTCTTT
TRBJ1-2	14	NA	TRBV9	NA	CASSVVTHSYGYTF	TGTGCCAGCAGCGTAGTAACACACAGTTATGGCTACACCTTC
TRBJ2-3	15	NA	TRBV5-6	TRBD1	CASSLVGQGTDTQYF	TGTGCCAGCAGCTTGGTGGGACAGGGGACAGATACGCAGTATTTT